The clone carrying this T cell receptor beta chain was observed a single time. Profiling relied on immunoSEQ multiplex PCR, and the TCRdb table lists in-frame clones only, not all of them. The sample carries some 150,000 clones, approximately 90% recorded once. Trimming pared 6 bases from V and 0 bases from J, leaving 15 bases between. Per germline, CDR1 KGHSH and CDR2 LQKENI. The CDR3 sequence is 16 residues long. These data come from a study of blood T cell repertoires in COVID-19. Study details: Sites across the United States, Italy and Spain contributed samples from acute and convalescent COVID-19. PBMCs, B-cell-depleted T cells, or T cells provided the cDNA or gDNA that made up the material.

The sample consisted of peripheral blood. This rearrangement joins TRBV18 to TRBJ1-3, with D unclear. The receptor comes from a woman aged 55-69 years with active or convalescent COVID-19. The CDR3 bases are TGTGCCAGCTCTCCCAGTACACCAGACTCTGGAAACACCATATATTTT. Residues: CASSPSTPDSGNTIYF.